The TCR beta chain described here comes from a study of blood T cell repertoires in COVID-19. This CDR3 is built from 15 residues. CDR1 SGHDN and CDR2 FVKESK come from the germline V gene. The V and J ends lost 4 bases and 5 bases, in that order; junction bases with no gene match: 7. Measured with immunoSEQ multiplex PCR; TCRdb has only the in-frame clones, and not every one. Of around 370,000 clones listed, roughly 91% were seen once; the top ten hold roughly 1.2%. What was sequenced was PBMCs or T cells enriched from blood (not recorded which). The rearrangement joins TRBV14 to TRBJ2-1; TRBD2 aligns across 8 bases. The sequence derives from a woman aged 18-29 years who had recovered from COVID-19. The CDR3 DNA reads TGTGCCAGCAGCCCCGGGAGGGGCAGGGACAATGAGCAGTTCTTC. Translating it yields CASSPGRGRDNEQFF.